Below, one T cell receptor (beta chain) is given with its context. Its matching antigen is unknown. The PCR contained 60 Vbeta and 13 Jbeta primers. Clones were read by immunoSEQ multiplex PCR, and TCRdb kept only the in-frame ones, dropping some. The table lists approximately 170,000 clones, approximately 82% of them singletons. V lost 0 bases and J 8 bases, leaving 11 bases between the germline ends. Looked up from germline, CDR1 is LGHNA and CDR2 is YNFKEQ. CDR3 length: 15 amino acids. This specimen comes from a study of cytomegalovirus exposure and HLA in healthy donors. Overall study findings and caveats: Researchers left out some V segments, among them TRBV6-2 and TRBV6-3, as indistinguishable. In a later analysis, common viral pathogens appeared linked to several of the most significant clusters. The authors later linked a missense DCLRE1C variant to TCR beta V- and J-gene trimming. As was reported, the classifier diagnosed cytomegalovirus status with high specificity and sensitivity.

J is TRBJ1-6 and V is TRBV4-2; no reliable D call. This TCR was sampled from a male donor in good health and CMV-seronegative. The sample taken for sequencing was PBMCs. CDR3 sequence: CASSQDLTYDSPLHF. The CDR3 DNA sequence: TGTGCCAGCAGCCAAGATTTGACATACGATTCACCCCTCCACTTT.